One sample yielded the 7 T cell receptor beta chains listed below, sequenced in a study of CD8+ T cells in alopecia areata (dated by TCRdb to between 2018 and 2020). The sample's treatment or condition label, in plain terms: oral pan-JAK inhibitor, 5-10 mg twice daily. Library method: the immunoSEQ multiplex PCR assay. RNA was extracted from all samples and reverse transcribed into cDNA, which served as template for TCR sequencing. TCRdb's version of the immuneACCESS table is confined to in-frame rearrangements and falls short of the full clone set. An unresolved V gene accounts for under half of the shortfall where checked; the remainder is of unknown origin. A total of about 250,000 clones appear in this sample, about three fifths of them only once. In total, the top ten clones hold 0.8% to 1% of the sample. The material sequenced was CD4+ T cells sorted from blood, taken between weeks 51 and 52, from a patient treated with tofacitinib. Receptors originate from a human donor with alopecia areata.

This clone was seen a few times. Here the CDR3 DNA reads TGTGCCAGCAGTTACGGGCTTGCAGATACGCAGTATTTT. It encodes CASSYGLADTQYF. The gene calls are TRBV6-6 and TRBJ2-3; D uncertain. V was cut by 2 bases and J by 4 bases, with 7 bases left in between. The CDR3 is made up of 13 amino acids. Germline values: CDR1 MNHNY, CDR2 SVGAGI (reference sequence).

There are a few counts of this clone. This sequence joins TRBV29-1 and TRBJ1-2, with unresolved D. The V gene lost 4 bases and the J gene lost 7 bases, with 10 bases spanning the gap. The CDR3 totals 11 residues. Germline loops: CDR1 SQVTM, CDR2 ANQGSEA. This CDR3 reads CSVGRTAGYTF. CDR3 in DNA: TGCAGCGTTGGGCGGACGGCTGGCTACACCTTC.

This chain connects TRBV9 to TRBJ2-5; D is unclear. The CDR3 totals 13 residues. V was pared by 4 bases and J by 1 base, with 8 bases between. From germline, CDR1 is SGDLS and CDR2 YYNGEE. The CDR3 sequence is CASSPIPQETQYF. Written as DNA, the CDR3 is TGTGCCAGCAGCCCTATCCCCCAAGAGACCCAGTACTTC.

This rearrangement joins TRBV29-1 to TRBJ2-3; D not certain. The V and J ends lost 8 bases and 4 bases respectively, with 13 bases between them. Germline CDR1 reads SQVTM; CDR2 reads ANQGSEA. The CDR3 loop spans 12 amino acids. The CDR3 here is CSSLGNADTQYF. CDR3 nucleotides: TGCAGCTCTCTCGGTAACGCAGATACGCAGTATTTT.

In its sample, this clone was seen once. Distinct nucleotide sequences in the sample also encode this CDR3. The genes are TRBV30 and TRBJ1-2, with D possibly being TRBD1 (5 bases). The CDR3 covers 12 residues. Germline V gene lookup returns CDR1 GTSNPN and CDR2 SVGIG (reference sequence). Trimming took off 0 bases at V and 4 bases at J, with 6 bases between the two ends. The CDR3 sequence is CAWSVGTYGYTF. The CDR3 DNA sequence: TGTGCCTGGAGTGTCGGGACCTATGGCTACACCTTC.

V usage is TRBV7-2 and J usage is TRBJ1-5, with 9 bases that match TRBD1. The germline V gene encodes CDR1 SGHTA and CDR2 FQGNSA. This CDR3 contains 14 residues. J was trimmed by 7 bases and V by 3 bases; bases with no gene match: 4. CDR3 DNA sequence: TGTGCCAGCAGCTTTAGACAGGGGGACCAGCCCCAGCATTTT. It codes for CASSFRQGDQPQHF. The whole variable domain, remainder taken from reference TRBV7-2 and TRBJ1-5, is GAGVSQSPSNKVTEKGKDVELRCDPISGHTALYWYRQSLGQGLEFLIYFQGNSAPDKSGLPSDRFSAERTGGSVSTLTIQRTQQEDSAVYLCASSFRQGDQPQHFGDGTRLSIL.

V is TRBV7-2 and J is TRBJ2-1; D is perhaps TRBD2 (6 bases). Trimming shortened V by 1 base and J by 4 bases, and 14 bases separated the two germline ends. Germline assignment: CDR1 SGHTA and CDR2 FQGNSA. The CDR3 extends over 16 amino acids. For the CDR3, the DNA is TGTGCCAGCAGCTTAGTTCGCGGGAATGCGTACAATGAGCAGTTCTTC. As protein: CASSLVRGNAYNEQFF.